A single sample gave rise to the 9 T cell receptor beta chains below, sequenced in a study of T cell clonotyping in hematopoietic cell transplantation (dated by TCRdb to the early 2020s). In light of the paper, this sample's time point label describes: recipient sample about 28 days before transplant, after cytoreduction. The protocol used for the library was the immunoSEQ multiplex PCR assay. Entries here come from immuneACCESS through TCRdb and include only in-frame sequences with V and J called. Some clones fail to appear in such tables; in the studies checked, an unresolved V gene covers under half of the shortfall, and the cause of the remainder is unknown. Recorded for this sample are around 26,000 clones; 82% of them occurred a single time. Approximately 1.7% of the sample lies in the top ten. The sample consisted of peripheral blood mononuclear cells, taken before stem cell transplant. The receptor set was obtained from a man between 35 and 55 years old with acute myeloid leukemia. Some clones in this sample may be carry-over from other donors' samples.

V and J are TRBV15 and TRBJ1-1; 11 bases align to TRBD1. The germline V gene has CDR1 LNHNV and CDR2 YYDKDF (reference sequence). V lost 4 bases, J lost 3 bases, and 10 bases stayed unmatched. The CDR3 has 17 residues. The CDR3 protein is CATSTGTGGLLDTEAFF. The CDR3 coding sequence is TGTGCCACCAGCACTGGGACAGGGGGTCTACTGGACACTGAAGCTTTCTTT. Filled out from reference TRBV15 and TRBJ1-1, the complete variable domain reads DAMVIQNPRYQVTQFGKPVTLSCSQTLNHNVMYWYQQKSSQAPKLLFHYYDKDFNNEADTPDNFQSRRPNTSFCFLDIRSPGLGDTAMYLCATSTGTGGLLDTEAFFGQGTRLTVV.

This chain connects TRBV5-1 to TRBJ2-5; 8 bases line up with TRBD1. Per germline, CDR1 SGHRS and CDR2 YFSETQ. V trimming: 1 base; J trimming: 5 bases; junction bases outside the gene matches: 7. The length of the CDR3 is 15 residues. The CDR3 DNA is TGCGCCAGCAGCTTGAACGGACAGGGCGCGGAGACCCAGTACTTC. As protein: CASSLNGQGAETQYF. Together with reference TRBV5-1 and TRBJ2-5, the CDR3 gives the full variable domain: KAGVTQTPRYLIKTRGQQVTLSCSPISGHRSVSWYQQTPGQGLQFLFEYFSETQRNKGNFPGRFSGRQFSNSRSEMNVSTLELGDSALYLCASSLNGQGAETQYFGPGTRLLVL.

The rearrangement joins TRBV10-2 to TRBJ2-7; 7 nucleotides line up with TRBD1. Germline assignment: CDR1 WSHSY and CDR2 SAAADI. V shed 2 bases, J shed 0 bases, and the junction held 1 base outside the gene matches. This CDR3 has 14 residues. Here the CDR3 reads CASSEGQASYEQYF. The CDR3, as DNA: TGCGCCAGCAGTGAGGGACAGGCCTCCTACGAGCAGTACTTC.

The chain joins TRBV7-6 to TRBJ2-6; D is undetermined. The germline gives CDR1 SGHVS, CDR2 FNYEAQ. The V end lost 5 bases, the J end lost 2 bases, and 7 bases lay between the germline ends. CDR3 length: 14 amino acids. CDR3 amino acids: CASSREAGANVLTF. DNA for the CDR3: TGTGCCAGCAGCCGTGAGGCTGGGGCCAACGTCCTGACTTTC.

The chain is built from TRBV25-1 and TRBJ2-4; TRBD1 matches at 11 bases. In germline, CDR1 is MGHDK, CDR2 SYGVNS. The CDR3 loop spans 15 amino acids. With 1 base clipped from V and 7 bases from J, the junction kept 3 bases outside the gene matches. CDR3 region: CASSESGTGGNIQYF. The CDR3 DNA follows: TGTGCCAGCAGTGAATCCGGGACAGGGGGGAACATTCAGTACTTC. Filled out from reference TRBV25-1 and TRBJ2-4, the complete variable domain reads EADIYQTPRYLVIGTGKKITLECSQTMGHDKMYWYQQDPGMELHLIHYSYGVNSTEKGDLSSESTVSRIRTEHFPLTLESARPSHTSQYLCASSESGTGGNIQYFGAGTRLSVL.

This clone has more than one count but fewer than ten. The J gene is TRBJ1-2, the V gene TRBV5-4; possibly TRBD1 for D (5 bases). This CDR3 region has 16 residues. With 2 bases removed from V and 3 bases from J, the gap between germline ends came to 17 bases. Germline V gene sequence: CDR1 SGHNT, CDR2 YYREEE (reference sequence). In nucleotides, the CDR3 is TGTGCCAGCAGCTTTGCGGGGGACGGCCTTTACTATGGCTACACCTTC. It yields the protein CASSFAGDGLYYGYTF. The full variable domain, its missing parts supplied by reference TRBV5-4 and TRBJ1-2, is ETGVTQSPTHLIKTRGQQVTLRCSSQSGHNTVSWYQQALGQGPQFIFQYYREEENGRGNFPPRFSGLQFPNYSSELNVNALELDDSALYLCASSFAGDGLYYGYTFGSGTRLTVV.

Here the CDR3 reads CASSQAPVNTEAFF. DNA for the CDR3: TGCGCCAGCAGCCAGGCTCCAGTGAACACTGAAGCTTTCTTT. The V gene is TRBV4-1, the J gene TRBJ1-1; D is uncertain. Germline loops: CDR1 MGHRA, CDR2 YSYEKL. This CDR3 has 14 residues. V gave up 3 bases and J gave up 0 bases, with 8 bases separating them.

The chain links TRBV11-3 to TRBJ1-1; TRBD1 matches at 10 bases. CDR1 is SGHNT and CDR2 is YENEEA in the germline V gene. The CDR3 is made up of 13 amino acids. V dropped 5 bases and J dropped 8; count of bases not matched to a gene: 5. CDR3 amino acids: CASSPWDRGEAFF. The CDR3 nucleotides read TGTGCCAGCAGCCCCTGGGACAGGGGAGAAGCTTTCTTT.

The chain joins TRBV30 to TRBJ2-7; D not resolved. The CDR3 spans 11 residues. Germline assignment: CDR1 GTSNPN and CDR2 SVGIG (reference sequence). V lost 4 bases to trimming and J lost 3 bases, with 7 bases between them. For the CDR3, the DNA is TGTGCCTGGACTAGGAGCTACGAGCAGTACTTC. The encoded protein is CAWTRSYEQYF.